This TCR beta chain was captured by sequencing in a study of breast tumors, draining lymph nodes, adjacent tissues. Samples came from axillary lymph nodes draining the breast cancer. V shed 5 bases and J shed 6 bases, with 14 bases lying between them. The germline V gene has CDR1 LNHDA and CDR2 SQIVND (reference sequence). The CDR3 consists of 14 residues. Study results and limitations: Luminal-like breast cancer showed significantly higher tumor–nontumor repertoire similarity than basal-like. Tumors had less TCR diversity than lymph nodes, more than nontumor tissue.

Comments on this clonotype: The antigen is not known.

TCRdb re-called the multiplex PCR reads with MiXCR, one entry per CDR3 protein. Altogether 100,000 or so distinct CDR3 sequences are present, approximately 21% being singletons, with the ten largest covering around 1.2%. The chain uses TRBV19 and TRBJ1-5; possible D gene TRBD1, 6 bases. This clonotype was obtained from a female donor with breast cancer. Some clones in this sample may be carry-over from other donors' samples. Sequences were obtained from axillary lymph node tissue. CDR3 amino acids: CASSRQGLRQPQHF. DNA of the CDR3: TGTGCCAGTAGTCGGCAGGGGTTACGTCAGCCCCAGCATTTT.